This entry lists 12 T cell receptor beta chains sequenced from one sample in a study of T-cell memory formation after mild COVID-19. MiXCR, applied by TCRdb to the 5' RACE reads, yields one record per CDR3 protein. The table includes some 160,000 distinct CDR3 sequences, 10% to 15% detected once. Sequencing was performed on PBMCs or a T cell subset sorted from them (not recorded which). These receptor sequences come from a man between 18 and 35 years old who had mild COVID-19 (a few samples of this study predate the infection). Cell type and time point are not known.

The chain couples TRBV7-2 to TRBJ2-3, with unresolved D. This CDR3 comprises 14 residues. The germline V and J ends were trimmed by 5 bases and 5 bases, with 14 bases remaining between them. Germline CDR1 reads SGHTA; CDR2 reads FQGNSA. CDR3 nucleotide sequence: TGTGCCAGCAGCCCCGAACGCCCGGGAGATACGCAGTATTTT. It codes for CASSPERPGDTQYF.

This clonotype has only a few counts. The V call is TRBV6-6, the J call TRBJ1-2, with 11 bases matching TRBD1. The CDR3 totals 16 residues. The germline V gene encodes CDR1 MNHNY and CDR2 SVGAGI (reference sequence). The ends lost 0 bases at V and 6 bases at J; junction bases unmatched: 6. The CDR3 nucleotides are TGTGCCAGCAGTTACTCAGGACAGGGGGCGACCCATGGCTACACCTTC. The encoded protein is CASSYSGQGATHGYTF.

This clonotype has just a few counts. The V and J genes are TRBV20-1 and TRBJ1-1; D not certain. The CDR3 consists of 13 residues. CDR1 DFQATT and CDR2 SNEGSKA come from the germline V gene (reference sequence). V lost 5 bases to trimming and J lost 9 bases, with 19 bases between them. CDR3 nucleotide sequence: TGCAGTGCTCAGAGAACCATGATAGGCCAAGCTTTCTTT. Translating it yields CSAQRTMIGQAFF.

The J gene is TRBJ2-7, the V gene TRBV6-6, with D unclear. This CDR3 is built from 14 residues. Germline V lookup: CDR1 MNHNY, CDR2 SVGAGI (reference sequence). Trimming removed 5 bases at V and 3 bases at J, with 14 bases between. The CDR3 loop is CASSQPETNYEQYF. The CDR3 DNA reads TGTGCCAGCAGTCAACCCGAGACAAACTACGAGCAGTACTTC.

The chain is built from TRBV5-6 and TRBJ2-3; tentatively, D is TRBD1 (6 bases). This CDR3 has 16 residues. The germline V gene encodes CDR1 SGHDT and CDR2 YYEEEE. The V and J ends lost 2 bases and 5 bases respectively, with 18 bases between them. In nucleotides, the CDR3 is TGTGCCAGCAGCTTCGTGGGGGCAGGATACAGAGATACGCAGTATTTT. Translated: CASSFVGAGYRDTQYF.

This chain's CDR3 is CASSLGAPSTDTQYF. The CDR3 DNA is TGCGCCAGCAGCTTGGGAGCGCCTAGCACAGATACGCAGTATTTT. The chain combines TRBV5-1 with TRBJ2-3; D is undetermined. Trimming removed 0 bases from V and 0 bases from J, with 8 bases in between. This CDR3 has 15 residues. Germline V gene data show CDR1 as SGHRS and CDR2 as YFSETQ.

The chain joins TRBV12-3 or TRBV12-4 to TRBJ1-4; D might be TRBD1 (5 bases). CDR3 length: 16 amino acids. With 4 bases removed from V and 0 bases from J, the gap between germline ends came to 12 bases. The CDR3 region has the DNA TGTGCCAGCAGTTCCCGGGGACCTGCAACTAATGAAAAACTGTTTTTT. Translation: CASSSRGPATNEKLFF.

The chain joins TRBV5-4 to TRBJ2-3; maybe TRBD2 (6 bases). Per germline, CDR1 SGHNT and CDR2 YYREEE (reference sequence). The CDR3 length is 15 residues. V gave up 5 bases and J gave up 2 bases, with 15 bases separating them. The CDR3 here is CASRGEEPFTDTQYF. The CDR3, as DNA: TGTGCCAGCAGAGGGGAGGAGCCTTTCACAGATACGCAGTATTTT.

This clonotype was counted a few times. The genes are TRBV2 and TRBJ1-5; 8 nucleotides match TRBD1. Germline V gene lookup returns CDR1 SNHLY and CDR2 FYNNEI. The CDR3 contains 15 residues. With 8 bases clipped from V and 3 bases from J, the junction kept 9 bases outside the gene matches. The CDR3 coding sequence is TGTGCCAGCGCAAGACAGGGGATTGACAATCAGCCCCAGCATTTT. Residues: CASARQGIDNQPQHF.

This chain's CDR3 is CASSLTGRVVNEQYF. CDR3 DNA sequence: TGTGCCAGCAGCTTGACAGGGCGAGTTGTCAACGAGCAGTACTTC. This rearrangement joins TRBV5-4 to TRBJ2-7, with D possibly being TRBD1 (6 bases). With 1 base removed from V and 5 bases from J, the gap between germline ends came to 16 bases. Germline loops: CDR1 SGHNT, CDR2 YYREEE (reference sequence). The CDR3 consists of 15 residues.

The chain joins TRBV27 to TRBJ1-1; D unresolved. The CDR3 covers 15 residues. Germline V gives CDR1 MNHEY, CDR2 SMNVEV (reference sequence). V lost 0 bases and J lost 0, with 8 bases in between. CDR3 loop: CASSLSGRLNTEAFF. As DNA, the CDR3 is TGTGCCAGCAGTTTATCGGGCCGGTTGAACACTGAAGCTTTCTTT.

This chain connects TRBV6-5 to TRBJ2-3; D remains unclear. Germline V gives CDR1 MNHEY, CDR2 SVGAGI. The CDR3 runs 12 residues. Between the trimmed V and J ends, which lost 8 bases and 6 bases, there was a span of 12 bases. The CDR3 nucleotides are TGTGCCAGCCGGCAGTCAAAGGATACGCAGTATTTT. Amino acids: CASRQSKDTQYF.